Listed below are T cell receptor beta chains from one sample, sequenced in a study of OX40 agonist ivuxolimab in advanced cancers. The data were produced by immunoSEQ multiplex PCR, yet TCRdb's version contains in-frame clones alone and is incomplete. Altogether roughly 84,000 clones are present, 65% to 85% being singletons, with the ten largest covering roughly 4.9%. Sequenced material: CD4+ or CD8+ T cells sorted from blood, taken in a trial of the OX40 agonist ivuxolimab. These receptors all come from an adult with an advanced solid tumor such as melanoma, head and neck, liver or kidney cancer. The CDR3 runs from the conserved cysteine through the conserved F or W. D genes are given only for firm matches. Clone size is given for some rows only: seen once, a few or many times, or a class if the clone is expanded.

CDR3 protein | CDR3 DNA | J gene | V gene | CDR3 length | D gene | clone size
CASSLAGGAYMNTEAFF | TGCGCCAGCAGCTTGGCCGGGGGGGCCTACATGAACACTGAAGCTTTCTTT | TRBJ1-1 | TRBV5-1 | 17 | . | once
CASSQSSGQGYEQYF | TGTGCCAGCAGCCAAAGTTCGGGACAGGGCTACGAGCAGTACTTC | TRBJ2-7 | TRBV14 | 15 | TRBD1 | .
CASSGTGGGYEQYF | TGTGCCAGCAGTGGAACTGGAGGGGGCTACGAGCAGTACTTC | TRBJ2-7 | TRBV28 | 14 | . | .
CASSPGTVNQPQHF | TGCGCCAGCAGCCCTGGGACAGTCAATCAGCCCCAGCATTTT | TRBJ1-5 | TRBV5-1 | 14 | TRBD1 | .
CASSLDGAGANVLTF | TGTGCCAGCAGCCTAGACGGAGCTGGGGCCAACGTCCTGACTTTC | TRBJ2-6 | TRBV6-5 | 15 | . | .
CASSLVGGGQGNQPQHF | TGTGCCAGCAGCTTAGTCGGCGGGGGCCAGGGCAATCAGCCCCAGCATTTT | TRBJ1-5 | TRBV7-2 | 17 | . | .
CASTPPGPPTEAFF | TGTGCCAGCACTCCCCCAGGGCCGCCGACAGAAGCTTTCTTT | TRBJ1-1 | TRBV6-6 | 14 | . | .
CASSQLAGSTDTQYF | TGTGCCAGCAGTCAACTAGCGGGGAGCACAGATACGCAGTATTTT | TRBJ2-3 | TRBV6-4 | 15 | TRBD2 | medium-sized
CAWSVQGTGGGLGTQYF | TGTGCCTGGAGTGTACAAGGGACAGGGGGAGGACTAGGGACCCAGTACTTC | TRBJ2-5 | TRBV30 | 17 | TRBD1 | .
CASTGPLNTGELFF | TGTGCCAGTACGGGACCCCTGAACACCGGGGAGCTGTTTTTT | TRBJ2-2 | TRBV19 | 14 | . | .
CAIPGVDTQYF | TGTGCCATCCCTGGGGTCGATACGCAGTATTTT | TRBJ2-3 | TRBV2 | 11 | . | .
CATTREGAFYEQYF | TGTGCCACCACTCGGGAGGGGGCATTCTACGAGCAGTACTTC | TRBJ2-7 | TRBV30 | 14 | . | .
CASALIDHRSYGYTF | TGTGCTAGTGCCCTCATCGATCACAGATCTTATGGCTACACCTTC | TRBJ1-2 | TRBV12-5 | 15 | . | .
CASSPGANQPQHF | TGTGCCAGCTCACCCGGGGCGAATCAGCCCCAGCATTTT | TRBJ1-5 | TRBV18 | 13 | . | .
CASTNTGGDNNEQFF | TGTGCCAGCACTAACACAGGGGGCGATAACAATGAGCAGTTCTTC | TRBJ2-1 | TRBV27 | 15 | TRBD1 | .
CASSLAGYGYTF | TGTGCCAGCAGCTTGGCTGGCTATGGCTACACCTTC | TRBJ1-2 | TRBV7-9 | 12 | . | .
CASSLSAGGENIQYF | TGTGCCAGCAGTCTTTCAGCGGGGGGGGAAAACATTCAGTACTTC | TRBJ2-4 | TRBV6-6 | 15 | TRBD2 | .
CASSPGTGGNQAFF | TGTGCCAGCAGCCCCGGGACAGGGGGCAATCAAGCTTTCTTT | TRBJ1-1 | TRBV5-5 | 14 | TRBD1 | once
CSVEIGGESEKLLF | TGCAGCGTTGAAATAGGGGGGGAAAGTGAAAAACTGCTTTTT | TRBJ1-4 | TRBV29-1 | 14 | . | once
CASSEPGSPFRRDF | TGTGCCAGCAGCGAACCCGGGAGCCCCTTTCGGAGGGATTTT | TRBJ2-3 | TRBV9 | 14 | . | .
CASSLESSGGYEQYF | TGTGCCAGCAGCTTAGAGTCTAGCGGGGGATACGAGCAGTACTTC | TRBJ2-7 | TRBV7-6 | 15 | TRBD2 | .
CASSLDFNEKLFF | TGTGCCAGCAGCCTGGACTTTAATGAAAAACTGTTTTTT | TRBJ1-4 | TRBV2 | 13 | . | .
CASSVDLSSYNEQFF | TGTGCCAGCAGCGTAGATCTGAGCTCCTACAATGAGCAGTTCTTC | TRBJ2-1 | TRBV9 | 15 | . | .
CASSLYLAGETGELFF | TGTGCCAGCAGCTTATATTTAGCGGGAGAGACCGGGGAGCTGTTTTTT | TRBJ2-2 | TRBV7-9 | 16 | TRBD2 | .
CASSLESGNGNEQFF | TGTGCCAGCAGCTTAGAGAGCGGGAATGGCAATGAGCAGTTCTTC | TRBJ2-1 | TRBV7-2 | 15 | TRBD2 | once
CASSQNPGQSYNEQFF | TGCGCCAGCAGCCAAAACCCAGGCCAGTCCTACAATGAGCAGTTCTTC | TRBJ2-1 | TRBV4-3 | 16 | . | .
CASSPGGADTGELFF | TGCGCCAGCAGCCCAGGGGGCGCGGACACCGGGGAGCTGTTTTTT | TRBJ2-2 | TRBV5-1 | 15 | TRBD1 | .
CASSEAGHPGDGYTF | TGTGCCAGCAGTGAAGCGGGACATCCAGGGGATGGCTACACCTTC | TRBJ1-2 | TRBV2 | 15 | . | .
CASSQREEGQHF | TGTGCCAGCAGCCAAAGGGAGGAGGGACAGCATTTT | TRBJ1-5 | TRBV28 | 12 | . | .
CASSESEALSEAFF | TGTGCCAGCTCAGAATCCGAGGCGCTGAGTGAAGCTTTCTTT | TRBJ1-1 | TRBV18 | 14 | . | .
CASNHRTGLLLSYNEQFF | TGTGCCAGCAATCACCGGACAGGGCTGCTTCTAAGCTACAATGAGCAGTTCTTC | TRBJ2-1 | TRBV27 | 18 | TRBD1 | once
CASSLGLQSIGKYF | TGCGCCAGCAGCTTGGGGCTCCAAAGTATAGGGAAGTACTTC | TRBJ2-7 | TRBV5-1 | 14 | . | .
CASSDRDSLNNEQFF | TGTGCCAGCAGTGACCGGGACAGTTTGAACAATGAGCAGTTCTTC | TRBJ2-1 | TRBV27 | 15 | TRBD1 | .
CASWGSYNEQFF | TGTGCCAGCTGGGGTTCCTACAATGAGCAGTTCTTC | TRBJ2-1 | TRBV25-1 | 12 | . | .
CASSLARQGGYTF | TGTGCCAGCAGCTTAGCGCGCCAAGGAGGCTACACCTTC | TRBJ1-2 | TRBV7-2 | 13 | . | .
CASSPTQTLMNTEAFF | TGTGCCAGCTCACCGACACAGACCCTCATGAACACTGAAGCTTTCTTT | TRBJ1-1 | TRBV18 | 16 | . | .
CASSEAVGHNTGELFF | TGTGCCAGCAGTGAAGCGGTAGGCCATAACACCGGGGAGCTGTTTTTT | TRBJ2-2 | TRBV2 | 16 | . | .
CSVRGTPRTDTQYF | TGCAGCGTTCGTGGGACACCCCGCACAGATACGCAGTATTTT | TRBJ2-3 | TRBV29-1 | 14 | . | .
CASSRGLGPYEQYF | TGTGCCAGCAGCCGTGGACTAGGGCCCTACGAGCAGTACTTC | TRBJ2-7 | TRBV7-9 | 14 | TRBD2 | once
CASSPPGTGAPLYF | TGTGCCAGCTCACCACCGGGTACAGGGGCCCCCCTGTACTTC | TRBJ2-7 | TRBV18 | 14 | TRBD1 | once